The 20 T cell receptor beta chains reported below all come from one sample, sequenced in a study of cytomegalovirus exposure and HLA in healthy donors. Both 60 Vbeta primers and 13 Jbeta primers went into the PCR. Assay: immunoSEQ multiplex PCR; the TCRdb copy retains only in-frame clones and omits some. The data hold about 110,000 clones, with roughly 82% observed a single time. Material for sequencing was PBMCs. These receptors all come from a male donor in good health and CMV-seropositive.

This chain connects TRBV14 to TRBJ2-7, with 7 bases lining up with TRBD1. CDR1 is SGHDN, CDR2 FVKESK, per germline. The CDR3 is 16 residues long. V lost 4 bases to trimming and J lost 0 bases; unmatched junction nucleotides: 9. The CDR3 reads CASSPRTGTDSYEQYF. Written as DNA, the CDR3 is TGTGCCAGCAGCCCCCGTACCGGGACAGACTCCTACGAGCAGTACTTC.

This chain connects TRBV4-3 to TRBJ2-2, with 9 bases that match TRBD2. V shed 0 bases and J 2 bases; nucleotides not matched to a gene: 4. Germline V lookup: CDR1 LGHNA, CDR2 YSLEER. There are 17 residues in the CDR3. The CDR3 reads CASSQEPSGINTGELFF. The CDR3 DNA follows: TGCGCCAGCAGCCAAGAGCCTAGCGGGATTAACACCGGGGAGCTGTTTTTT.

V is TRBV4-3 and J is TRBJ1-2, with 8 bases that match TRBD1. There are 15 residues in the CDR3. V lost 2 bases, J lost 0 bases, and 2 bases stayed unmatched. Germline CDR1 is LGHNA and CDR2 is YSLEER. Here the CDR3 reads CASSQSTGANYGYTF. The CDR3 nucleotides read TGCGCCAGCAGCCAATCGACAGGGGCTAACTATGGCTACACCTTC.

The V call is TRBV2, the J call TRBJ1-1, with 7 nucleotides matching TRBD1. CDR1 and CDR2 (germline): SNHLY, FYNNEI. CDR3 length: 14 residues. The trim removed 6 bases at V and 5 bases at J, leaving 9 bases unmatched. The CDR3 loop is CASRRQGLRTEAFF. The DNA for the CDR3 is TGTGCCAGCAGAAGACAGGGATTGCGGACTGAAGCTTTCTTT.

The J gene is TRBJ1-1, the V gene TRBV5-4; the match to TRBD1 covers 7 bases. Trimming at V came to 3 bases and at J to 0 bases, leaving 5 bases not matched to a gene. CDR1 is SGHNT and CDR2 is YYREEE in the germline V gene (reference sequence). The CDR3 length is 15 residues. The CDR3 is CASSSGTDMNTEAFF. The CDR3 nucleotides read TGTGCCAGCAGCTCAGGGACAGACATGAACACTGAAGCTTTCTTT. The whole variable domain, remainder taken from reference TRBV5-4 and TRBJ1-1, is ETGVTQSPTHLIKTRGQQVTLRCSSQSGHNTVSWYQQALGQGPQFIFQYYREEENGRGNFPPRFSGLQFPNYSSELNVNALELDDSALYLCASSSGTDMNTEAFFGQGTRLTVV.

The rearrangement joins TRBV28 to TRBJ1-2; D gene unclear. The CDR3 is 15 residues long. Trimming removed 4 bases from V and 0 bases from J, with 12 bases in between. From germline, CDR1 is MDHEN and CDR2 SYDVKM. The CDR3 reads CASSYAADTNYGYTF. CDR3 sequence (DNA): TGTGCCAGCAGTTACGCGGCAGATACTAACTATGGCTACACCTTC.

The chain is built from TRBV5-1 and TRBJ2-7; 9 bases map to TRBD1. With 4 bases clipped from V and 3 bases from J, the junction kept 5 bases outside the gene matches. CDR3 length: 14 amino acids. The germline CDR1 and CDR2 sequences are SGHRS and YFSETQ. The CDR3 reads CASSPGQGIYEQYF. The CDR3 DNA is TGCGCCAGCAGCCCGGGACAGGGCATCTACGAGCAGTACTTC.

The chain links TRBV5-1 to TRBJ2-1, with D perhaps matching TRBD1 (6 bases). CDR1 and CDR2 from the germline V gene are SGHRS and YFSETQ. The CDR3 has 15 amino acids. Between the trimmed V and J ends, which lost 0 bases and 0 bases, there was a span of 7 bases. The chain's CDR3 is CASSLGQASYNEQFF. CDR3 nucleotides: TGCGCCAGCAGCTTGGGACAGGCCTCCTACAATGAGCAGTTCTTC.

V is TRBV4-2 and J is TRBJ2-4; 7 positions agree with TRBD1. CDR3 length equals 16 residues. Per the germline V gene, CDR1 is LGHNA and CDR2 is YNFKEQ. V was clipped by 3 bases and J by 8 bases; unmatched bases: 13. CDR3 nucleotides: TGTGCCAGCAGCCATGACCAGGGGGACACAGCCCACATTCAGTACTTC. Its protein product is CASSHDQGDTAHIQYF.

This clone was observed a single time. Relative to the germline gene, one junction end is altered; a read error may explain this. J is TRBJ1-5 and V is TRBV7-7, with D perhaps matching TRBD1 (6 bases). Germline V gene data show CDR1 as SSHAT and CDR2 as FNYEAQ (reference sequence). The CDR3 covers 16 residues. CDR3 loop: CASSSEAGDSNQPQHF. CDR3 DNA sequence: TGTGCTAGCAGCTCAGAGGCAGGGGACAGCAATCAGCCCCAGCATTTT. Supplemented by reference TRBV7-7 and TRBJ1-5, the full variable domain reads GAGVSQSPRYKVTKRGQDVTLRCDPISSHATLYWYQQALGQGPEFLTYFNYEAQPDKSGLPSDRFSAERPEGSISTLTIQRTEQRDSAMYRCASSSEAGDSNQPQHFGDGTRLSIL.

This clone was seen a handful of times. The CDR3 is CASSPFRDTEAFF. The CDR3 DNA reads as TGTGCCAGCTCACCGTTCAGGGACACTGAAGCTTTCTTT. The rearrangement links TRBV18 to TRBJ1-1; possible D gene TRBD1, 5 bases. The CDR3 has 13 residues. The V and J ends lost 3 bases and 3 bases respectively, with 8 bases between them. Germline V lookup: CDR1 KGHSH, CDR2 LQKENI.

This chain connects TRBV9 to TRBJ2-3, with TRBD2 matching 11 bases. V trimming: 7 bases; J trimming: 1 base; junction bases outside the gene matches: 17. CDR1 and CDR2 from the germline V gene are SGDLS and YYNGEE. This CDR3 spans 19 amino acids. CDR3 amino acids: CASGQGSGGAVFGTDTQYF. The CDR3 bases are TGTGCCAGCGGCCAGGGTAGCGGGGGGGCAGTGTTTGGCACAGATACGCAGTATTTT.

The chain joins TRBV13 to TRBJ2-3; 15 bases are shared with TRBD2. V shed 1 base and J 6 bases; nucleotides not matched to a gene: 5. There are 17 residues in the CDR3. The germline V gene has CDR1 PRHDT and CDR2 FYEKMQ (reference sequence). In DNA form, the CDR3 reads TGTGCCAGCAGCTTAGCGAAAGGACTAGCGGGAGGGGATACGCAGTATTTT. Its translation: CASSLAKGLAGGDTQYF.

The rearrangement joins TRBV7-6 to TRBJ2-1; possibly TRBD2 for D (6 bases). The ends were cut back, 1 base at V and 5 bases at J, with 18 bases in the middle. CDR1 is SGHVS, CDR2 FNYEAQ, per germline. The CDR3 has 17 amino acids. This CDR3 is CASSLGRGSQKDNEQFF. In DNA, the CDR3 is TGTGCCAGCAGCTTAGGACGGGGGAGCCAAAAAGACAATGAGCAGTTCTTC.

This rearrangement joins TRBV7-3 to TRBJ2-5, with D unclear. This CDR3 has 14 amino acids. Germline lookup yields CDR1 SGHTA and CDR2 FQGTGA. The germline V and J ends were trimmed by 5 bases and 5 bases, with 15 bases remaining between them. CDR3 nucleotide sequence: TGTGCCAGCAGCCCTAGTCGGTTAGCCGAGACCCAGTACTTC. This sequence encodes CASSPSRLAETQYF.

This chain joins TRBV6-1 and TRBJ1-2; 7 bases match TRBD1. Looked up from germline, CDR1 is MNHNS and CDR2 is SASEGT. V shed 8 bases and J 6 bases; nucleotides not matched to a gene: 9. There are 13 residues in the CDR3. The CDR3 DNA sequence: TGTGCCAGCGATTTAACCGGGACAGATGGCTACACCTTC. Protein product: CASDLTGTDGYTF.

This chain links TRBV30 with TRBJ2-7; D not resolved. Germline-derived CDR1 and CDR2 are GTSNPN and SVGIG (reference sequence). The V gene lost 7 bases and the J gene lost 3 bases, with 13 bases spanning the gap. CDR3 length: 12 residues. The CDR3 loop reads CASSYGYYEQYF. In DNA, the CDR3 is TGTGCCTCATCCTACGGTTACTACGAGCAGTACTTC. The full variable domain, in which reference TRBV30 and TRBJ2-7 provide the parts outside the CDR3, is SQTIHQWPATLVQPVGSPLSLECTVEGTSNPNLYWYRQAAGRGLQLLFYSVGIGQISSEVPQNLSASRPQDRQFILSSKKLLLSDSGFYLCASSYGYYEQYFGPGTRLTVT.

The chain uses TRBV19 and TRBJ1-1; D perhaps matches TRBD1 (6 bases). V was shortened by 7 bases and J by 2 bases, with 14 bases between the two germline ends. The CDR3 loop spans 14 amino acids. CDR1 is LNHDA and CDR2 is SQIVND in the germline V gene (reference sequence). For the CDR3, the DNA is TGTGCCAGTACCCCGTCAGGGGTTAACACTGAAGCTTTCTTT. Translated: CASTPSGVNTEAFF.

The V gene is TRBV29-1, the J gene TRBJ1-2, with D perhaps matching TRBD1 (5 bases). V lost 0 bases and J lost 6, with 11 bases in between. Germline V CDR1 and CDR2: SQVTM, ANQGSEA. This CDR3 has 13 amino acids. As DNA, the CDR3 is TGCAGCGTTGAAGAACAGACCAGGGATGGCTACACCTTC. Translating gives CSVEEQTRDGYTF.

CDR3 loop: CAWSAGGGGEKLFF. In nucleotides, the CDR3 is TGTGCCTGGAGTGCTGGCGGCGGCGGTGAAAAACTGTTTTTT. The rearrangement links TRBV30 to TRBJ1-4; D gene uncertain. The CDR3 is made up of 14 amino acids. The germline CDR1 and CDR2 sequences are GTSNPN and SVGIG (reference sequence). Trimming cost V 1 base and J 7 bases, with 13 bases left between them.